The source of this T cell receptor beta chain is a study of glioma-infiltrating T cells. TCR alpha and beta CDR3 regions were amplified from RNA using iRepertoire nested multiplex PCR. TCRdb re-analysed the multiplex PCR reads in MiXCR, keeping a single row per CDR3 protein. The sample holds tens of thousands of distinct CDR3 sequences, approximately 40% seen once. Germline V lookup: CDR1 SGHKS, CDR2 YYEKEE (reference sequence). The V segment lost 2 bases and the J segment 5 bases; nucleotides outside the gene matches: 10. This CDR3 is built from 16 residues. Sequences were obtained from glioma tissue, nonneoplastic brain tissue, or PBMCs (not recorded which). V is TRBV5-5 and J is TRBJ1-1, with 9 bases fitting TRBD1. The receptor was isolated from a human donor with low-grade glioma or glioblastoma, undergoing nonglioma brain surgery, or in good health (not recorded which). The CDR3 loop reads CASSLTGGGGGTEAFF. The CDR3 DNA sequence: TGTGCCAGCAGCTTAACAGGGGGCGGCGGCGGTACTGAAGCTTTCTTT. The complete variable domain, with remaining parts taken from reference TRBV5-5 and TRBJ1-1, reads DAGVTQSPTHLIKTRGQQVTLRCSPISGHKSVSWYQQVLGQGPQFIFQYYEKEERGRGNFPDRFSARQFPNYSSELNVNALLLGDSALYLCASSLTGGGGGTEAFFGQGTRLTVV.